Listed below are T cell receptor beta chains from one sample, sequenced in a study of CD8 T cells in ankylosing spondylitis. TCRdb re-analysed the 5' RACE reads in MiXCR, keeping a single row per CDR3 protein. In the table there are 670,000 or so distinct CDR3 sequences, under 20% of which are singletons. The sequenced material came from blood, either unsorted or a sorted T cell fraction (not recorded which). The receptors were sampled from a male donor with ankylosing spondylitis. The CDR3 runs from the conserved cysteine through the conserved F or W. D genes are given only for firm matches. Clone size appears in some rows only: once, few, many, or a class for an expanded clone.

>NA|TRBJ2-1|NA|TRBV4-3
CASSQVQHEQFF
TGCGCCAGCAGCCAAGTCCAGCATGAGCAGTTCTTC
>few|TRBJ2-1|TRBD2|TRBV20-1
CSAAHSGSPYNEQFF
TGCAGTGCTGCCCATAGCGGGAGTCCCTACAATGAGCAGTTCTTC
>few|TRBJ2-7|NA|TRBV30
CAWTGLTGEQYF
TGTGCCTGGACGGGGCTAACTGGCGAGCAGTACTTC
>NA|TRBJ2-7|TRBD2|TRBV13
CASRHSGRAYEQYF
TGTGCCAGCAGACACAGCGGGAGGGCTTACGAGCAGTACTTC
>few|TRBJ2-2|NA|TRBV6-1
CASSEAVEVNTGELFF
TGTGCCAGCAGTGAAGCGGTGGAAGTGAACACCGGGGAGCTGTTTTTT
>NA|TRBJ2-7|NA|TRBV20-1
CSARDEKVVSSYEQYF
TGCAGTGCTAGAGACGAAAAGGTCGTGAGCTCCTACGAGCAGTACTTC
>NA|TRBJ1-2|NA|TRBV20-1
CSARDLRGGVGGYTF
TGCAGTGCTAGAGATCTTAGGGGGGGTGTAGGTGGCTACACCTTC
>many|TRBJ1-1|NA|TRBV12-3/TRBV12-4
CASIPGGNTEAFF
TGTGCCAGCATCCCGGGGGGGAACACTGAAGCTTTCTTT
>NA|TRBJ2-7|TRBD1|TRBV29-1
CSVEDRESSYEQYF
TGCAGCGTAGAAGACAGGGAGAGCTCCTACGAGCAGTACTTC
>few|TRBJ1-5|NA|TRBV20-1
CSAIEESGQSQHF
TGCAGTGCTATCGAGGAAAGTGGGCAGTCCCAGCATTTT
>NA|TRBJ2-2|TRBD2|TRBV6-1
CASCRDYSTGELFF
TGTGCCAGTTGTCGGGACTATTCGACCGGGGAGCTGTTTTTT
>few|TRBJ2-1|TRBD2|TRBV4-1
CASSQDSGERFF
TGCGCCAGCAGCCAAGATAGCGGGGAGCGGTTCTTC
>few|TRBJ2-5|TRBD2|TRBV2
CASSVASGTETQYF
TGTGCCAGCAGTGTGGCTAGCGGGACGGAGACCCAGTACTTC
>NA|TRBJ2-3|NA|TRBV28
CASSLRLPRQYF
TGTGCCAGCAGTCTCCGACTCCCCCGGCAGTATTTT
>NA|TRBJ1-1|NA|TRBV5-5
CASSEPGAAGFVAFF
TGTGCCAGCAGCGAACCGGGGGCGGCGGGTTTTGTGGCTTTCTTT
>NA|TRBJ2-1|TRBD2|TRBV24-1
CATSDLREGGRSSYNEQFF
TGTGCCACCAGTGATTTGCGGGAGGGGGGGAGGAGCTCCTACAATGAGCAGTTCTTC
>NA|TRBJ1-2|TRBD1|TRBV9
CASSPRGDYDYGYTF
TGTGCCAGCAGCCCCAGGGGGGATTATGACTATGGCTACACCTTC
>NA|TRBJ2-6|NA|TRBV20-1
CSARDDSGANVLTF
TGCAGTGCTAGAGACGACTCTGGGGCCAACGTCCTGACTTTC
>NA|TRBJ1-1|NA|TRBV6-5
CASSYRGRATEAFF
TGTGCCAGCAGTTACCGGGGCCGGGCTACTGAAGCTTTCTTT
>few|TRBJ2-3|TRBD2|TRBV12-3/TRBV12-4
CASSFWAGGGTDTQYF
TGTGCCAGCAGTTTTTGGGCGGGGGGAGGCACAGATACGCAGTATTTT
>NA|TRBJ2-7|NA|TRBV5-1
CASSLDSRSSYEQYF
TGCGCCAGCAGCTTGGATAGCAGAAGCTCCTACGAGCAGTACTTC
>many|TRBJ2-7|NA|TRBV12-3/TRBV12-4
CASTSDGYEQYF
TGTGCCAGCACCTCGGACGGCTACGAGCAGTACTTC
>NA|TRBJ2-3|NA|TRBV20-1
CSARVLDRDTQYF
TGCAGTGCTAGAGTCCTAGATAGAGATACGCAGTATTTT
>NA|TRBJ1-1|TRBD1|TRBV5-1
CASSLVEGATEAFF
TGCGCCAGCAGCTTGGTGGAGGGGGCCACTGAAGCTTTCTTT
>few|TRBJ1-5|TRBD1|TRBV5-5
CASSSEDRPDQPQHF
TGTGCCAGCAGCTCGGAGGACAGGCCCGATCAGCCCCAGCATTTT
>NA|TRBJ2-4|NA|TRBV2
CASSEAGPHIQYF
TGTGCCAGCAGTGAGGCAGGGCCGCACATTCAGTACTTC
>many|TRBJ1-6|NA|TRBV7-2
CASSLRSGTYNSPLHF
TGTGCCAGCAGCTTAAGGTCGGGCACATATAATTCACCCCTCCACTTT
>few|TRBJ2-1|NA|TRBV11-2
CASSLVVSSGPPFF
TGTGCCAGCAGCTTAGTCGTTAGTAGCGGACCCCCTTTCTTC
>NA|TRBJ2-1|NA|TRBV5-6
CASSFAVTYNEQFF
TGTGCCAGCAGCTTCGCGGTTACCTACAATGAGCAGTTCTTC
>NA|TRBJ1-5|NA|TRBV6-5
CASSSYSTGTVNSNQPQHF
TGTGCCAGCAGTTCATATTCGACCGGGACGGTGAATAGCAATCAGCCCCAGCATTTT
>NA|TRBJ2-3|NA|TRBV5-1
CASSLETSTDTQCF
TGCGCCAGCAGCTTGGAAACAAGCACAGATACGCAGTGTTTT
>NA|TRBJ2-6|NA|TRBV20-1
CSARVGQGYSGANVLTF
TGCAGTGCTAGAGTCGGGCAGGGTTACTCTGGGGCCAACGTCCTGACTTTC
>NA|TRBJ1-2|TRBD1|TRBV5-1
CASSLEGGSNGYTF
TGCGCCAGCAGCTTGGAAGGGGGCTCGAATGGCTACACCTTC
>NA|TRBJ2-1|NA|TRBV9
CASSTDFYNEQFF
TGTGCCAGCAGCACCGACTTCTACAATGAGCAGTTCTTC
>NA|TRBJ2-3|NA|TRBV15
CATSRDQARVDDTQYF
TGTGCCACCAGCAGAGATCAAGCCAGGGTTGATGATACGCAGTATTTT
>NA|TRBJ2-7|TRBD2|TRBV7-9
CASSQPTSGAYEQYF
TGTGCCAGCAGCCAGCCGACTAGCGGGGCCTACGAGCAGTACTTC
>few|TRBJ2-3|NA|TRBV7-2
CASSLEGEAVPDTQYF
TGTGCCAGCAGCTTAGAGGGCGAAGCGGTCCCAGATACGCAGTATTTT
>NA|TRBJ2-1|NA|TRBV6-5
CASSYGYGRINNEQFF
TGTGCCAGCAGTTACGGGTACGGACGGATTAACAATGAGCAGTTCTTC
>once|TRBJ2-3|TRBD2|TRBV6-2/TRBV6-3
CASSYSKGLAGGPTSGTDTQYF
TGTGCCAGCAGTTACTCGAAAGGCCTAGCGGGAGGGCCAACTTCAGGGACAGATACGCAGTATTTT
>few|TRBJ2-7|NA|TRBV12-3/TRBV12-4
CASHRSYEQYF
TGTGCCAGCCACCGCTCCTACGAGCAGTACTTC
>few|TRBJ2-7|TRBD1|TRBV4-1
CASSQDLPQGGSYEQYF
TGCGCCAGCAGCCAAGATCTTCCACAGGGGGGATCCTACGAGCAGTACTTC
>NA|TRBJ2-5|TRBD1|TRBV12-3/TRBV12-4
CASRRDREEETQYF
TGTGCCAGCAGGAGGGACAGAGAAGAAGAGACCCAGTACTTC
>NA|TRBJ2-2|NA|TRBV2
CASRPRMKGTGELFF
TGTGCCAGCCGACCTAGGATGAAGGGCACCGGGGAGCTGTTTTTT
>NA|TRBJ2-3|NA|TRBV7-9
CASSPGAQTGDTQYF
TGTGCCAGCAGTCCAGGGGCCCAAACTGGAGATACGCAGTATTTT
>many|TRBJ2-7|NA|TRBV5-1
CASSLERGSYEQYF
TGCGCCAGCAGCTTGGAGAGGGGCTCCTACGAGCAGTACTTC
>many|TRBJ2-7|NA|TRBV28
CASALVSSYEQYF
TGTGCCAGCGCCCTTGTTAGCTCCTACGAGCAGTACTTC
>NA|TRBJ2-5|TRBD1|TRBV5-4
CASRGTGGEETQYF
TGTGCCAGCAGAGGGACAGGGGGCGAAGAGACCCAGTACTTC
>many|TRBJ1-2|NA|TRBV20-1
CSARGGYGYTF
TGCAGTGCTAGAGGGGGCTATGGCTACACCTTC
>many|TRBJ2-1|TRBD2|TRBV5-1
CASSPRAGDNEQFF
TGCGCCAGCAGCCCCCGGGCGGGGGACAATGAGCAGTTCTTC
>NA|TRBJ2-5|NA|TRBV5-1
CASSLASGLETQYF
TGCGCCAGCAGCTTGGCTAGTGGTTTAGAGACCCAGTACTTC
>few|TRBJ1-4|NA|TRBV20-1
CSARWGGDEKLFF
TGCAGTGCTAGATGGGGGGGGGATGAAAAACTGTTTTTT
>NA|TRBJ2-5|NA|TRBV6-1
CASSNQGVQETQYF
TGTGCCAGCAGCAATCAAGGGGTTCAAGAGACCCAGTACTTC
>few|TRBJ2-7|NA|TRBV5-1
CASSLALYTSYEQYF
TGCGCCAGCAGCTTGGCCCTCTATACCTCCTACGAGCAGTACTTC
>NA|TRBJ2-7|NA|TRBV7-9
CASSLFGSAPGEQYF
TGTGCCAGCAGCTTATTTGGCAGTGCCCCGGGGGAGCAGTACTTC
>few|TRBJ2-5|TRBD2|TRBV20-1
CSARAGLAGGQETQYF
TGCAGTGCTAGAGCTGGGCTAGCGGGAGGCCAAGAGACCCAGTACTTC
>NA|TRBJ2-7|TRBD2|TRBV5-4
CASSLGPWTSGRAPTYEQYF
TGTGCCAGCAGCTTGGGACCATGGACTAGCGGGAGGGCCCCCACCTACGAGCAGTACTTC
>NA|TRBJ2-5|NA|TRBV5-4
CASSLDSQTQYF
TGTGCCAGCAGCTTGGACAGCCAGACCCAGTACTTC
>NA|TRBJ2-2|NA|TRBV5-4
CASSLTSYHADPTNTGELFF
TGTGCCAGCAGCTTGACCAGTTACCATGCCGATCCGACGAACACCGGGGAGCTGTTTTTT